This T cell receptor beta chain was recovered during a study of T cell changes during pregnancy in multiple sclerosis (dated by TCRdb to the late 2010s). With regard to the full study: The study looked at changes in the T cell repertoire across pregnancy in women with multiple sclerosis.

Libraries were built with the immunoSEQ multiplex PCR assay. TCRdb re-hosts the immuneACCESS table, in-frame sequences only. Its copies lack some clones; in the studies checked, an unresolved V gene accounts for under half of them, and the cause for the rest is not known. The sample data list some 97,000 clones, and roughly 93% of these were observed just once. The ten largest clones take up 0.9% of the sample. From cysteine to phenylalanine, the CDR3 is 14 amino acids long. The sequence is cut down to CDR3 DNA, 42 bases in frame from base 1. CDR1 SGHRS and CDR2 YFSETQ are derived from the germline V gene. Deletion took 5 bases off V and 4 bases off J, with a span of 15 bases between the germline ends. With regard to this clone: Its antigen remains unidentified. There are no base qualities to consult, and no much larger clone falls within one base.

Sequenced here: peripheral blood, sampled before pregnancy. The chain joins TRBV5-1 to TRBJ1-1; TRBD1 is a possible D gene, resting on 6 matching bases. This TCR came from a female donor with multiple sclerosis, enrolled in a pregnancy study. The CDR3 in this case is CASRSSGALTEAFF. At the DNA level, the sequence is TGCGCCAGCAGATCCTCAGGGGCGCTCACTGAAGCTTTCTTT.